The 18 T cell receptor beta chains presented below share a single source sample, sequenced in a study of T cells in Graves' hyperthyroidism and ophthalmopathy (dated by TCRdb to between 2019 and 2020). Library preparation used multiplex PCR. Sequenced on an Illumina HiSeq 2000. The TCR beta CDR3 regions were amplified from the RNA transcripts. A first-round RT-PCR of the TCR CDR3 used the HTBI primer set with the Qiagen OneStep RT-PCR kit. TCRdb ran its own pipeline on the public reads, namely fastp trimming at Q25 and MiXCR clone calling, and kept in-frame beta chains. Duplicate CDR3 protein sequences are folded into a single record with the most common DNA and genes. The sample contains fewer than 200,000 distinct CDR3 sequences, approximately 15% of them found a single time. The ten biggest clones cover 25% to 30% of the sample. Material for sequencing was blood. The receptors stem from a woman between 45 and 60 years old with Graves' hyperthyroidism.

This clonotype came up many times. The chain recombines TRBV7-2 with TRBJ1-2; 10 bases map to TRBD1. CDR3 length: 13 amino acids. Trimming took 5 bases from V and 7 from J; bases not matched to a gene: 4. Germline V gives CDR1 SGHTA, CDR2 FQGNSA. CDR3 DNA sequence: TGTGCCAGCAGCAGACAGGGGGCTTTTGGCTACACCTTC. Translated, it gives CASSRQGAFGYTF.

This clonotype was recorded a few times. A clone one base away is much larger, so this may be a read error. The gene calls are TRBV5-1 and TRBJ1-1; TRBD1 aligns across 9 bases. Germline lookup yields CDR1 SGHRS and CDR2 YFSETQ. The CDR3 runs 16 residues. Trimming at V came to 5 bases and at J to 7 bases, leaving 15 bases not matched to a gene. The CDR3 protein is CASRPTLTGGRFEAFF. The CDR3 DNA sequence: TGCGCCAGCAGGCCCACACTTACAGGGGGCCGATTTGAAGCTTTCTTT.

The table lists this clonotype with many counts. The gene calls are TRBV19 and TRBJ1-2, with 7 bases that match TRBD1. The CDR3 is made up of 14 amino acids. V was clipped by 5 bases and J by 3 bases; unmatched bases: 6. Germline values: CDR1 LNHDA, CDR2 SQIVND (reference sequence). The CDR3 nucleotides are TGTGCCAGTAGTTTTCGAGGGGGCGACTATGGCTACACCTTC. This encodes CASSFRGGDYGYTF.

In its sample, this clonotype was seen many times. This sequence joins TRBV2 and TRBJ2-3; no clear D gene. Trimming pared 4 bases from V and 2 bases from J, leaving 13 bases between. The CDR3 length is 15 residues. Germline V gene data show CDR1 as SNHLY and CDR2 as FYNNEI. CDR3 nucleotides: TGTGCCAGCAGTGGCCCCAGGAGCGCCACAGATACGCAGTATTTT. Protein sequence: CASSGPRSATDTQYF.

This clonotype has a count of ten or more. This may be a read error: a much more frequent sequence differs by one nucleotide. J is TRBJ2-1 and V is TRBV2; 10 nucleotides line up with TRBD2. The CDR3 has 14 residues. After removal of 8 bases from V and 2 bases from J, the junction contained 3 bases not matched to a gene. CDR1 is SNHLY and CDR2 is FYNNEI in the germline V gene. The CDR3 here is CASGSGGAYNEQFF. The CDR3 nucleotides are TGTGCCAGCGGGAGCGGGGGGGCCTACAATGAGCAGTTCTTC. The variable domain in full, completed from reference TRBV2 and TRBJ2-1, reads EPEVTQTPSHQVTQMGQEVILRCVPISNHLYFYWYRQILGQKVEFLVSFYNNEISEKSEIFDDQFSVERPDGSNFTLKIRSTKLEDSAMYFCASGSGGAYNEQFFGPGTRLTVL.

This clonotype was seen many times. This chain links TRBV20-1 with TRBJ1-1; D uncertain. V lost 7 bases, J lost 3 bases, and 9 bases lay in between. Germline assignment: CDR1 DFQATT and CDR2 SNEGSKA (reference sequence). This CDR3 has 11 amino acids. CDR3 nucleotide sequence: TGCAGTGGTACAAGGGACACTGAAGCTTTCTTT. Its translation is CSGTRDTEAFF.

In its sample, this clonotype was seen many times. J is TRBJ2-3 and V is TRBV7-9, with 12 bases fitting TRBD2. V lost 0 bases and J lost 5; bases outside the gene matches: 9. The CDR3 covers 18 residues. Per germline, CDR1 SEHNR and CDR2 FQNEAQ (reference sequence). The CDR3 reads CASSLAPGTSGGLDTQYF. The DNA of the CDR3 is TGTGCCAGCAGCTTAGCTCCAGGCACTAGCGGGGGGCTAGATACGCAGTATTTT.

This clonotype was seen a few times. The chain combines TRBV5-8 with TRBJ1-1; weak D call: TRBD1 (5 bases). Germline V gene data show CDR1 as SGHTS and CDR2 as YDEGEE. Deletions cut 3 bases from V and 5 bases from J, with 8 bases between. CDR3 length equals 12 residues. CDR3 region: CASSWGRTEAFF. The CDR3 region has the DNA TGTGCCAGCAGCTGGGGACGGACTGAAGCTTTCTTT.

The chain couples TRBV20-1 to TRBJ2-1, with 8 bases aligning to TRBD1. The CDR3 is made up of 13 amino acids. The junction had 2 bases not matched to a gene; V was cut back by 3 bases and J by 4 bases. Germline assignment: CDR1 DFQATT and CDR2 SNEGSKA (reference sequence). DNA of the CDR3: TGCAGTGCTAGCCGGGACAGGTACAATGAGCAGTTCTTC. Translated, it gives CSASRDRYNEQFF.

Worth noting for this clonotype: A read error is possible here, since a much larger clone lies one base away. Here the CDR3 omits its conserved ending phenylalanine or tryptophan, so a read error is the likely source. This sequence joins TRBV2 and TRBJ1-4; the D gene is possibly TRBD1 (5 bases). Germline CDR1 is SNHLY and CDR2 is FYNNEI. With 7 bases removed from V and 0 bases from J, the gap between germline ends came to 12 bases. This CDR3 is built from 15 residues. The CDR3 DNA is TGTGCCAGCACCCAGTGGGGGGCAACTAATGAAAAACTGTTTCTT. It translates to CASTQWGATNEKLFL.

This clonotype was picked up many times. The chain couples TRBV7-2 to TRBJ2-7; TRBD2 matches at 13 bases. The CDR3 runs 15 residues. V lost 6 bases to trimming and J lost 2 bases; unmatched junction nucleotides: 4. The germline V gene encodes CDR1 SGHTA and CDR2 FQGNSA. In DNA form, the CDR3 reads TGTGCCAGCAGGTGGACTAGCGGGGGACCCTACGAGCAGTACTTC. Protein: CASRWTSGGPYEQYF.

This clonotype showed up many times. V gene TRBV11-2 combines with J gene TRBJ1-2, with D perhaps matching TRBD1 (5 bases). This CDR3 is built from 19 residues. V was cut by 4 bases and J by 2 bases, with 26 bases left in between. The germline CDR1 and CDR2 sequences are SGHAT and FQNNGV. The CDR3 protein is CASSSPRRRDDGGNYGYTF. The CDR3 DNA is TGTGCCAGCAGCTCCCCTCGGCGCCGGGACGATGGTGGGAACTATGGCTACACCTTC.

There are many counts of this clonotype. The chain couples TRBV6-4 to TRBJ1-2; D perhaps matches TRBD1 (6 bases). Germline CDR1 MRHNA, CDR2 SNTAGT. V lost 6 bases to trimming and J lost 4 bases, with 9 bases between them. The CDR3 has 12 amino acids. The DNA for the CDR3 is TGTGCCAGCAGGGACAGCGGCTATGGCTACACCTTC. Translation: CASRDSGYGYTF.

A word on this clonotype: A much larger clone lies a single base off, so this may be a read error. The chain carries TRBV19 and TRBJ1-5; perhaps TRBD1 as D (5 bases). This CDR3 has 16 residues. Germline V gives CDR1 LNHDA, CDR2 SQIVND (reference sequence). CDR3 in DNA: TGTGCCAATAGTATAAGAAAAGGGGATCGGCGTCAGCCCCAGCATTTT. Its translation is CANSIRKGDRRQPQHF. The variable domain in full, with the rest retrieved from reference TRBV19 and TRBJ1-5, is DGGITQSPKYLFRKEGQNVTLSCEQNLNHDAMYWYRQDPGQGLRLIYYSQIVNDFQKGDIAEGYSVSREKKESFPLTVTSAQKNPTAFYLCANSIRKGDRRQPQHFGDGTRLSIL.

V gene TRBV6-2 or TRBV6-3 combines with J gene TRBJ2-7, with TRBD2 identical over 10 bases. Germline V gene data show CDR1 as MNHEY and CDR2 as SVGEGT. V was pared by 5 bases and J by 2 bases, with 9 bases of the junction left unmatched. This CDR3 is built from 16 residues. The CDR3 region has the DNA TGTGCCAGCAGTCCCCATACCGGGACTAGCGCCTACGAGCAGTACTTC. Encoded protein: CASSPHTGTSAYEQYF.

This rearrangement joins TRBV28 to TRBJ2-7, with D uncertain. The length of the CDR3 is 13 residues. Trimming shortened V by 5 bases and J by 3 bases, and 11 bases separated the two germline ends. The germline gives CDR1 MDHEN, CDR2 SYDVKM. The CDR3: CASSTPPGYEQYF. The CDR3 DNA reads as TGTGCCAGCAGTACCCCCCCGGGCTACGAGCAGTACTTC.

This clonotype has a single count. The chain recombines TRBV24-1 with TRBJ2-5; tentative D call: TRBD2 (5 bases). Trimming pared 0 bases from V and 1 base from J, leaving 8 bases between. The germline CDR1 and CDR2 sequences are KGHDR and SFDVKD. The CDR3 runs 15 residues. CDR3 nucleotide sequence: TGTGCCACCAGTGATTTGGAGGGATCCCAAGAGACCCAGTACTTC. Amino acid sequence: CATSDLEGSQETQYF.

This clonotype has a count of ten or more. CDR3 amino acids: CASGPRAANEKLFF. The CDR3 region has the DNA TGTGCCAGCGGGCCAAGGGCTGCTAATGAAAAACTGTTTTTT. This rearrangement joins TRBV6-1 to TRBJ1-4, with D unresolved. This CDR3 region has 14 residues. Germline V CDR1 and CDR2: MNHNS, SASEGT. Trimming pared 8 bases from V and 3 bases from J, leaving 13 bases between.